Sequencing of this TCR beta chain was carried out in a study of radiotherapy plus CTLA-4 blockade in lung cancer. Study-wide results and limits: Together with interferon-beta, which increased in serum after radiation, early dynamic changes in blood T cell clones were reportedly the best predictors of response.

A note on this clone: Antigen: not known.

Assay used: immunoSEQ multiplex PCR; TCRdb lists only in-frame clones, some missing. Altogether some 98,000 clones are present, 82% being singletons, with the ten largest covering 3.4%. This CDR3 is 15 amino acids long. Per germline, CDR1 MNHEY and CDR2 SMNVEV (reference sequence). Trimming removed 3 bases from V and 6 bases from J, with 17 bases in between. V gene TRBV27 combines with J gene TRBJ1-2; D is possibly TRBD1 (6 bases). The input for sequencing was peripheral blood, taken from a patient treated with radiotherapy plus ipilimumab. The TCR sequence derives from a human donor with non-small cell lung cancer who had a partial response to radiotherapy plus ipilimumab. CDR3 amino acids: CASSFRDIARDGYTF. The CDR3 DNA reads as TGTGCCAGCAGTTTCAGGGACATCGCGCGGGATGGCTACACCTTC.